This T cell receptor beta chain is from a study of OX40 agonist ivuxolimab in advanced cancers. Study-wide context: Six ivuxolimab dose levels, 0.01 to 10 mg/kg, were given intravenously every 2 weeks.

With V trimmed by 3 bases and J by 2 bases, 2 bases remained unmatched. Germline V lookup: CDR1 SGHRS, CDR2 YFSETQ. This CDR3 has 14 amino acids. The table came from immunoSEQ multiplex PCR; TCRdb's copy has only in-frame clones and leaves some out. The table shows tens of thousands of clones, with around nine tenths occurring only once. This chain connects TRBV5-1 to TRBJ1-3; 7 bases match TRBD1. The receptor was derived from an adult with an advanced solid tumor such as melanoma, head and neck, liver or kidney cancer. The material was CD4+ or CD8+ T cells sorted from blood, obtained in a trial of the OX40 agonist ivuxolimab. CDR3 sequence reads: CASSSQGAGNTIYF. The DNA for the CDR3 is TGCGCCAGCAGCTCCCAGGGGGCTGGAAACACCATATATTTT.